This T cell receptor beta chain was sequenced for a study of graft-versus-host responses after intestinal transplantation. Looking at the study overall: As for transplant type, recipients had multivisceral, liver-intestinal, or isolated intestinal grafts. Anti-thymocyte globulin served as induction for all recipients, who then took tacrolimus and steroids for 3 to 4 years. Study conclusions and caveats: Declining HvG levels early post-transplant were linked to peak circulating GvH clone levels.

On this clone: The antigen is undetermined.

Profiling relied on immunoSEQ multiplex PCR, and the TCRdb table lists in-frame clones only, not all of them. Found here are about 57,000 clones, approximately 90% of them singletons; the top ten hold around 1.5%. The CDR3 is made up of 14 amino acids. V was cut by 4 bases and J by 4 bases, with 15 bases left in between. Per germline, CDR1 SGHDT and CDR2 YYEEEE. The receptor was isolated from a human patient who received an intestinal transplant, so some T cells may come from the graft donor. The sample in question was PBMCs, obtained 26 days after transplant. This chain links TRBV5-6 with TRBJ2-7; the D gene is possibly TRBD2 (5 bases). CDR3: CASSGGHGIYEQYF. The DNA for the CDR3 is TGTGCCAGCAGCGGCGGTCACGGGATTTACGAGCAGTACTTC.